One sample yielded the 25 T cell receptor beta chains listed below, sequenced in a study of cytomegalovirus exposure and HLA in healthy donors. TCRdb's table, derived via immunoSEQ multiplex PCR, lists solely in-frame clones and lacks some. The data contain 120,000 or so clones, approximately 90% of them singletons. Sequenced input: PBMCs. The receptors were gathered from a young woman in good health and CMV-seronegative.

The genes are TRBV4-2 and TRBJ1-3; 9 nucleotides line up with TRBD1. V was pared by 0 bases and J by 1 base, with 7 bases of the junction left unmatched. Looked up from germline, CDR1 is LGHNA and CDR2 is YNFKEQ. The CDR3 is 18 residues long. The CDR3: CASSQDPQGAISGNTIYF. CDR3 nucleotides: TGTGCCAGCAGCCAAGACCCACAGGGGGCGATTTCTGGAAACACCATATATTTT.

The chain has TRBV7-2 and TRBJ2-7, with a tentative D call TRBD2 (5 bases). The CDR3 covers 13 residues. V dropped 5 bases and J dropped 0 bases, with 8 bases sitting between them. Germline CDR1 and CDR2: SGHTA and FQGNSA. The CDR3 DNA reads TGTGCCAGCAGCCGAGGGAGCTCCTACGAGCAGTACTTC. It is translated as CASSRGSSYEQYF.

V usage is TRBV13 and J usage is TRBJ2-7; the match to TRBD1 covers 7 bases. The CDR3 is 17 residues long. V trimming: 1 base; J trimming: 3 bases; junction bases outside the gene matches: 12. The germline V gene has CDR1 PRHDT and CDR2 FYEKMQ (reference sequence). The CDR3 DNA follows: TGTGCCAGCAGCTTAGCTTCGTCGGACAGGCGCTTCTACGAGCAGTACTTC. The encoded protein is CASSLASSDRRFYEQYF.

For the CDR3, the DNA is TGTGCCAGCAGTTTATACAGATCAACTAATGAAAAACTGTTTTTT. It encodes CASSLYRSTNEKLFF. The chain uses TRBV28 and TRBJ1-4; D is undetermined. V gave up 1 base and J gave up 0 bases, with 6 bases separating them. From germline, CDR1 is MDHEN and CDR2 SYDVKM. The length of the CDR3 is 15 residues. Variable domain in full (rest from reference TRBV28 and TRBJ1-4): DVKVTQSSRYLVKRTGEKVFLECVQDMDHENMFWYRQDPGLGLRLIYFSYDVKMKEKGDIPEGYSVSREKKERFSLILESASTNQTSMYLCASSLYRSTNEKLFFGSGTQLSVL.

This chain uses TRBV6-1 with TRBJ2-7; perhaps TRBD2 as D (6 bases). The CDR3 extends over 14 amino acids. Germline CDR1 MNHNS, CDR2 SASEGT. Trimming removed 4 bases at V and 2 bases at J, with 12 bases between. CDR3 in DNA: TGTGCCAGCAGTGCCCAGCGGGTCGCCTACGAGCAGTACTTC. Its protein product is CASSAQRVAYEQYF.

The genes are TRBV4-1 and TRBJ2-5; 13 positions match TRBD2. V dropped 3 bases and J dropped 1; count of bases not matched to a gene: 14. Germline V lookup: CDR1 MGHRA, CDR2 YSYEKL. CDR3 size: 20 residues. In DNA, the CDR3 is TGCGCCAGCAGCCATCCGGGACTAGCGGGGAAGGTACCGATCCAAGAGACCCAGTACTTC. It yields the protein CASSHPGLAGKVPIQETQYF.

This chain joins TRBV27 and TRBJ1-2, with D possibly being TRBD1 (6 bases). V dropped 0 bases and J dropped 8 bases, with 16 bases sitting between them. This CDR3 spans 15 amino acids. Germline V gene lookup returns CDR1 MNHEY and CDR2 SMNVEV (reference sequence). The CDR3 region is CASSLSGVGDNGYTF. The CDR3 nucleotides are TGTGCCAGCAGTTTATCGGGGGTGGGGGACAACGGCTACACCTTC.

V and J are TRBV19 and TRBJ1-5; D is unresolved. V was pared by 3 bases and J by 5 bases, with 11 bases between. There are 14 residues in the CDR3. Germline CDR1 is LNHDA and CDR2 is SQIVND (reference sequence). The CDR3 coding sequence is TGTGCCAGTAGTATCCGGGTTGGCGATCAGCCCCAGCATTTT. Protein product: CASSIRVGDQPQHF.

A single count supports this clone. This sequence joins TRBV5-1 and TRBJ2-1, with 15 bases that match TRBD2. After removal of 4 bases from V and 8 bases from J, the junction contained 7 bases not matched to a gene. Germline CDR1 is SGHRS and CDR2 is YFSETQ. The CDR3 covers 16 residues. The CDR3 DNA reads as TGCGCCAGCAGCGCCCGGACTAGCGGGAGGGTGGATGAGCAGTTCTTC. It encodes CASSARTSGRVDEQFF.

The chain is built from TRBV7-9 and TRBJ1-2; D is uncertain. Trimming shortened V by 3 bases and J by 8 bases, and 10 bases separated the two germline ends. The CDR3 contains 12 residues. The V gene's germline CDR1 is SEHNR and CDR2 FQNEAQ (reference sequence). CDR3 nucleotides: TGTGCCAGCAGCTTGGGCGGGGAAGGCTACACCTTC. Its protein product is CASSLGGEGYTF.

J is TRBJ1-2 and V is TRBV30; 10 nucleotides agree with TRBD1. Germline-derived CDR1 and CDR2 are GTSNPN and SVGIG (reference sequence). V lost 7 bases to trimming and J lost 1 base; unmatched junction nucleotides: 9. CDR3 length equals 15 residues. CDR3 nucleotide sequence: TGTGCCTTACGAAACCGGGACAGGGGTAACTATGGCTACACCTTC. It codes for CALRNRDRGNYGYTF.

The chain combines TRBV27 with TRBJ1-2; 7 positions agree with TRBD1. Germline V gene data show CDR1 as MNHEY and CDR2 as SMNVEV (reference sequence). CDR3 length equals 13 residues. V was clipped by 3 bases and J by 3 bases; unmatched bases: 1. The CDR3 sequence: CASSLGQYYGYTF. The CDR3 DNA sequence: TGTGCCAGCAGTTTGGGACAGTACTATGGCTACACCTTC.

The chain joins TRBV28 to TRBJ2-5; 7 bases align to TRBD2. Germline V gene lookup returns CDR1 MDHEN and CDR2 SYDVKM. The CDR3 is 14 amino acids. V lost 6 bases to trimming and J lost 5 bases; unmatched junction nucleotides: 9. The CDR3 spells CASRAAGGSETQYF. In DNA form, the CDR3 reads TGTGCCAGCAGAGCCGCCGGGGGGTCTGAGACCCAGTACTTC. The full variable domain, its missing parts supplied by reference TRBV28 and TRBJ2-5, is DVKVTQSSRYLVKRTGEKVFLECVQDMDHENMFWYRQDPGLGLRLIYFSYDVKMKEKGDIPEGYSVSREKKERFSLILESASTNQTSMYLCASRAAGGSETQYFGPGTRLLVL.

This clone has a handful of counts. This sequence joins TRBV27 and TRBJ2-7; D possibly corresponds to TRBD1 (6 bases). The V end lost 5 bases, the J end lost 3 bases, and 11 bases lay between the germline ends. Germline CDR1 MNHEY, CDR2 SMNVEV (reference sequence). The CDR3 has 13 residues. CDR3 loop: CASSVDRYYEQYF. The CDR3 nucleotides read TGTGCCAGCAGTGTGGACAGATACTACGAGCAGTACTTC.

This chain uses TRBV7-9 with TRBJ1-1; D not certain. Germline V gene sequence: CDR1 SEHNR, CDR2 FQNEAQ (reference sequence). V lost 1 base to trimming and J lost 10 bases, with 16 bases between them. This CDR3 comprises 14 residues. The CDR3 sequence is CASSLDSRKVGAFF. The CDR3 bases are TGTGCCAGCAGCTTAGACAGTAGAAAGGTGGGAGCTTTCTTT. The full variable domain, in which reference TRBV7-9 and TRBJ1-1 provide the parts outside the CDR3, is DTGVSQNPRHKITKRGQNVTFRCDPISEHNRLYWYRQTLGQGPEFLTYFQNEAQLEKSRLLSDRFSAERPKGSFSTLEIQRTEQGDSAMYLCASSLDSRKVGAFFGQGTRLTVV.

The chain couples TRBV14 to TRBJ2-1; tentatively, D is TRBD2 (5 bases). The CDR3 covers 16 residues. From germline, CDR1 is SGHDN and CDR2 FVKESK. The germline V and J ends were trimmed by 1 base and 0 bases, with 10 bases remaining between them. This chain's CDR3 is CASSQVGGFSYNEQFF. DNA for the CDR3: TGTGCCAGCAGCCAAGTCGGCGGGTTCTCCTACAATGAGCAGTTCTTC. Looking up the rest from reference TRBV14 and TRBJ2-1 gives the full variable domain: EAGVTQFPSHSVIEKGQTVTLRCDPISGHDNLYWYRRVMGKEIKFLLHFVKESKQDESGMPNNRFLAERTGGTYSTLKVQPAELEDSGVYFCASSQVGGFSYNEQFFGPGTRLTVL.

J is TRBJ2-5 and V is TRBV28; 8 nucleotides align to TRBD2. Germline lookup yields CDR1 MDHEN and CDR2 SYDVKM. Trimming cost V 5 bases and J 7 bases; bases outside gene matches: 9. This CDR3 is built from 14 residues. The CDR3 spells CASSPRGGPGTQYF. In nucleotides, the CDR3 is TGTGCCAGCAGTCCCCGCGGGGGGCCAGGGACCCAGTACTTC.

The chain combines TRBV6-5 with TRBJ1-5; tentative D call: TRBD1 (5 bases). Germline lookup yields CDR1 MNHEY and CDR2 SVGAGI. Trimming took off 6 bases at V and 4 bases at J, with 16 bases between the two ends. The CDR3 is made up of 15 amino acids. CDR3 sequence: CASSRYTGMNQPQHF. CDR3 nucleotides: TGTGCCAGCAGCCGTTATACAGGAATGAATCAGCCCCAGCATTTT.

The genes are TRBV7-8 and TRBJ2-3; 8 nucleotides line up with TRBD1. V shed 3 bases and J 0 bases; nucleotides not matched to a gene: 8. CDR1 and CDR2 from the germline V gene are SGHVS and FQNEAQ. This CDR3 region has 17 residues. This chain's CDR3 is CASSFPSGGTSTDTQYF. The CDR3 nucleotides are TGTGCCAGCAGCTTCCCCTCAGGGGGCACTAGCACAGATACGCAGTATTTT.

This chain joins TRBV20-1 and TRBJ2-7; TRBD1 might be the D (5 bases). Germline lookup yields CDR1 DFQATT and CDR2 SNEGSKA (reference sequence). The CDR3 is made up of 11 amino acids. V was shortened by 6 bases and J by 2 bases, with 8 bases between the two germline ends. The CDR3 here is CSAVQAYEQYF. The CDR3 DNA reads TGCAGTGCCGTACAGGCCTACGAGCAGTACTTC.

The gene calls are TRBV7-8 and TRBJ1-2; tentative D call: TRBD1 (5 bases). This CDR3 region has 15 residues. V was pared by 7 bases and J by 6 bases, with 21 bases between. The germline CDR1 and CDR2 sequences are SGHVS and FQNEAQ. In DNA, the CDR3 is TGTGCCAGCACCCCGGGGGGAGGGTTTAGCAATGGCTACACCTTC. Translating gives CASTPGGGFSNGYTF.

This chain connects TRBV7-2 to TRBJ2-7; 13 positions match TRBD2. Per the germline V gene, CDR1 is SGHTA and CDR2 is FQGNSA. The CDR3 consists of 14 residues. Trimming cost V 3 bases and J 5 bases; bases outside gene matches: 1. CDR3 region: CASSLGLAGHEQYF. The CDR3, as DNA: TGTGCCAGCAGCTTGGGACTAGCGGGACACGAGCAGTACTTC.

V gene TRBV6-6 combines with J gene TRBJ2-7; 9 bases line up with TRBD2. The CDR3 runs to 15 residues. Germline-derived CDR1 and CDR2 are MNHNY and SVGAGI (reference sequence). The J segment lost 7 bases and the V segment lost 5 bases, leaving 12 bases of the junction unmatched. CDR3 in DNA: TGTGCCAGCAGTGTGATGGGACGGCGGGAGGGAGAGCAGTACTTC. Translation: CASSVMGRREGEQYF.

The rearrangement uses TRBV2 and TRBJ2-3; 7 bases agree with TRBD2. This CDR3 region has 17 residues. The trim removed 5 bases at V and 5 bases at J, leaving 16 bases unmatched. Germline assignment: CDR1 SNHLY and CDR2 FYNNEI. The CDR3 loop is CASSPSDPGLSEDTQYF. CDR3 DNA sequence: TGTGCCAGCAGTCCCTCCGACCCGGGACTAAGCGAAGATACGCAGTATTTT.

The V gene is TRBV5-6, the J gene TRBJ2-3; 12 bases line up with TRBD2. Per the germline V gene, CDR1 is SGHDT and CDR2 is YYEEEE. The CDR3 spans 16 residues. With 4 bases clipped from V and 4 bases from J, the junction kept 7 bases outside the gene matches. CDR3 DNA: TGTGCCAGCAGCATGACACTAGCGGGAGGCTCAGATACGCAGTATTTT. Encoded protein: CASSMTLAGGSDTQYF.